This T cell receptor (beta chain) was captured in a study of cytotoxic CD8 clonotypes in ibrutinib-treated CLL. Across the whole study: Of a cohort that held some 12 relapsed/refractory and around 14 treatment-naive patients, approximately 18 were IGHV unmutated. Mean values per sample were a few hundred thousand productive templates and more than 90,000 productive rearrangements.

About this clone: The antigen remains unidentified.

This CDR3 contains 16 residues. V was clipped by 0 bases and J by 5 bases, with 17 bases between them. CDR1 is SGHRS and CDR2 is YFSETQ in the germline V gene. Findings and limits, study-wide: Clonality correlated strongly with circulating CD8+ T cells and exceeded age-matched healthy donors at baseline.

Assay: immunoSEQ multiplex PCR; the TCRdb copy retains only in-frame clones and omits some. The sample has 130,000 or so clones, approximately 77% seen once; the top ten hold approximately 28%. The material was PBMCs, obtained after 12 months of ibrutinib treatment. The chain employs TRBV5-1 and TRBJ2-5, with D unresolved. The sequence was collected from a human donor with chronic lymphocytic leukemia. CDR3: CASSLAQTGFWETQYF. For the CDR3, the DNA is TGCGCCAGCAGCTTGGCCCAGACGGGTTTTTGGGAGACCCAGTACTTC. Full variable domain (missing parts from reference TRBV5-1 and TRBJ2-5): KAGVTQTPRYLIKTRGQQVTLSCSPISGHRSVSWYQQTPGQGLQFLFEYFSETQRNKGNFPGRFSGRQFSNSRSEMNVSTLELGDSALYLCASSLAQTGFWETQYFGPGTRLLVL.